The sequence of this T cell receptor (beta chain) was determined in a study of metastatic and nonmetastatic thyroid tumors. Background on the study: The authors compared repertoires across blood and tumor or nodule tissue from malignant and benign thyroid patients. Study observations and caveats: As reported, TCR beta diversity in blood and tumor was significantly higher in malignant thyroid tumors than in benign nodules.

Authors' data handling: Clinicopathological groups differed in CDR3, with these differences serving to build a distant-metastasis classifier for papillary thyroid cancer. From the PCR reads, TCRdb re-called clones with MiXCR. TCRdb's processing, not the authors', yielded these V and J calls. The sample holds about 43,000 clones, 20% to 30% seen once. As concerns this clone: Its antigen is still unknown.

Patients had received no treatment of any kind before thyroid surgery. The sequenced sample was tumor tissue. The TCR was taken from a female donor with papillary thyroid cancer or a benign thyroid nodule (not recorded which). Some clones in this sample may be carry-over from other donors' samples.

The CDR3 DNA is TGTGCCAGCAGCTTACTGGGACAGGGGTCCTACAATGAGCAGTTCTTC. Translated: CASSLLGQGSYNEQFF. The chain uses TRBV11-2 and TRBJ2-1; the match to TRBD1 covers 10 bases. The V segment lost 2 bases and the J segment 1 base; nucleotides outside the gene matches: 2. CDR1 is SGHAT and CDR2 is FQNNGV in the germline V gene. This CDR3 has 16 residues. The full variable domain, with the rest looked up from reference TRBV11-2 and TRBJ2-1, is EAGVAQSPRYKIIEKRQSVAFWCNPISGHATLYWYQQILGQGPKLLIQFQNNGVVDDSQLPKDRFSAERLKGVDSTLKIQPAKLEDSAVYLCASSLLGQGSYNEQFFGPGTRLTVL.